Below, 23 T cell receptor beta chains from the same sample are listed, as sequenced in a study of blood T cell repertoires in COVID-19 (dated by TCRdb to 2018 to 2020). The library was prepared using the immunoSEQ multiplex PCR assay. TCRdb retrieved this table from immuneACCESS and kept in-frame rearrangements only. Not all clones are present; in checked studies, unresolved V genes account for under half, and no reason is known for the remainder. This sample lists fewer than 700,000 clones; about 88% were detected once. The top ten clones comprise under 8.5% of the sample. The material sequenced was peripheral blood. Receptors were obtained from a woman aged 45-60 years with COVID-19, enrolled during active disease.

The chain links TRBV27 to TRBJ1-4; 8 positions match TRBD1. Germline V lookup: CDR1 MNHEY, CDR2 SMNVEV (reference sequence). Trimming removed 6 bases from V and 6 bases from J; junction bases left unmatched: 6. CDR3 size: 14 residues. The CDR3 spells CASSPRGPHEKLFF. The CDR3 nucleotides are TGTGCCAGCAGCCCCAGGGGGCCCCATGAAAAACTGTTTTTT.

The V gene is TRBV27, the J gene TRBJ2-7, with TRBD1 matching 7 bases. There are 16 residues in the CDR3. Germline-derived CDR1 and CDR2 are MNHEY and SMNVEV (reference sequence). The ends lost 6 bases at V and 2 bases at J; junction bases unmatched: 13. Here the CDR3 reads CASSPDKTGRTYEQYF. The CDR3 region has the DNA TGTGCCAGCAGCCCGGATAAGACAGGGAGAACCTACGAGCAGTACTTC.

CDR3 residues: CASSLSPGELQQYF. CDR3 DNA: TGTGCCAGCAGTTTATCCCCGGGGGAGCTGCAGCAGTACTTC. The chain combines TRBV27 with TRBJ2-7, with D perhaps TRBD2 (6 bases). Germline V CDR1 and CDR2: MNHEY, SMNVEV (reference sequence). V lost 0 bases and J 8 bases, leaving 14 bases between the germline ends. The CDR3 extends over 14 amino acids.

This clone was observed a few times. The rearrangement uses TRBV5-1 and TRBJ1-1, with D perhaps matching TRBD1 (5 bases). Trimming removed 4 bases from V and 5 bases from J, with 15 bases in between. CDR1 is SGHRS and CDR2 is YFSETQ in the germline V gene. The CDR3 length is 14 residues. Here the CDR3 reads CASSGAGTVTEAFF. The CDR3, as DNA: TGCGCCAGCAGCGGAGCCGGGACTGTAACTGAAGCTTTCTTT.

This rearrangement joins TRBV28 to TRBJ2-5; 15 positions agree with TRBD2. Germline CDR1 and CDR2: MDHEN and SYDVKM. V shed 8 bases and J 2 bases; nucleotides not matched to a gene: 15. CDR3 length equals 19 residues. DNA of the CDR3: TGTGCCAGCCCCCCCGCGGGACTAGCGGGGGGAATACTACAAGAGACCCAGTACTTC. Translated, it gives CASPPAGLAGGILQETQYF.

The V call is TRBV15, the J call TRBJ1-4, with D uncertain. This CDR3 comprises 13 residues. Germline V CDR1 and CDR2: LNHNV, YYDKDF (reference sequence). V gave up 1 base and J gave up 5 bases, with 5 bases separating them. The CDR3 here is CATSRGRNEKLFF. The DNA for the CDR3 is TGTGCCACCAGCAGAGGGAGAAATGAAAAACTGTTTTTT.

With regard to this clone: Other DNA sequences in this specimen translate into the identical CDR3. V gene TRBV5-1 combines with J gene TRBJ1-6, with TRBD1 as a possible D gene (5 bases). Germline V gene data show CDR1 as SGHRS and CDR2 as YFSETQ. V was pared by 0 bases and J by 6 bases, with 7 bases between. There are 14 residues in the CDR3. CDR3 amino acids: CASSLGQLNSPLHF. The DNA for the CDR3 is TGCGCCAGCAGCTTGGGACAGCTTAATTCACCCCTCCACTTT. Full variable domain (remainder filled in from reference TRBV5-1 and TRBJ1-6): KAGVTQTPRYLIKTRGQQVTLSCSPISGHRSVSWYQQTPGQGLQFLFEYFSETQRNKGNFPGRFSGRQFSNSRSEMNVSTLELGDSALYLCASSLGQLNSPLHFGNGTRLTVT.

V and J are TRBV11-2 and TRBJ2-7; TRBD1 agrees at 8 bases. The V gene end was trimmed by 4 bases and the J gene end by 0 bases; junction bases not matched to a gene: 5. CDR3 length: 15 amino acids. The germline CDR1 and CDR2 sequences are SGHAT and FQNNGV. CDR3: CASSWGDRNSYEQYF. The CDR3 bases are TGTGCCAGCAGCTGGGGGGACAGGAACTCCTACGAGCAGTACTTC.

V usage is TRBV19 and J usage is TRBJ2-7, with 8 bases identical to TRBD2. V shed 6 bases and J 5 bases; nucleotides not matched to a gene: 9. The germline gives CDR1 LNHDA, CDR2 SQIVND (reference sequence). The CDR3 is made up of 14 amino acids. This chain's CDR3 is CASSHGGAGDEQYF. The CDR3 nucleotides read TGTGCCAGTAGCCACGGGGGGGCAGGTGACGAGCAGTACTTC.

In regard to this clone: This CDR3 is also generated by other DNA sequences in the sample. Here the CDR3 reads CASSQGQGYTEAFF. The CDR3 DNA sequence: TGTGCCAGCAGCCAAGGACAGGGGTACACTGAAGCTTTCTTT. The chain joins TRBV3-1 (or the pseudogene TRBV3-2) to TRBJ1-1, with 8 positions matching TRBD1. CDR1 is LGHDT, CDR2 YNNKEL, per germline (reference sequence). The trim removed 1 base at V and 3 bases at J, leaving 1 base unmatched. The CDR3 spans 14 residues.

This rearrangement joins TRBV11-1 to TRBJ2-4; TRBD2 matches 7 bases. V shed 4 bases and J 7 bases; nucleotides not matched to a gene: 4. In germline, CDR1 is SGHAT, CDR2 FQDESV (reference sequence). This CDR3 comprises 13 residues. The CDR3 loop is CASSYGGGNIQYF. The CDR3 DNA reads as TGTGCCAGCAGCTACGGGGGAGGGAACATTCAGTACTTC.

The chain is built from TRBV3-1 (or the pseudogene TRBV3-2) and TRBJ1-1, with 7 bases fitting TRBD1. This CDR3 region has 15 residues. With 4 bases clipped from V and 4 bases from J, the junction kept 9 bases outside the gene matches. Per germline, CDR1 LGHDT and CDR2 YNNKEL (reference sequence). CDR3 DNA sequence: TGTGCCAGCAGCCTTCCAGGGGGAGGAAGCACTGAAGCTTTCTTT. Amino acid sequence: CASSLPGGGSTEAFF.

The sample holds a few counts of this clone. V and J are TRBV19 and TRBJ1-1; D may be TRBD1 (6 bases). The V gene's germline CDR1 is LNHDA and CDR2 SQIVND (reference sequence). This CDR3 is 13 amino acids long. V was cut by 3 bases and J by 3 bases, with 8 bases left in between. In DNA form, the CDR3 reads TGTGCCAGTAGTATGAACAGGGACACTGAAGCTTTCTTT. It encodes CASSMNRDTEAFF.

The chain carries TRBV9 and TRBJ2-7, with 7 bases that match TRBD2. This CDR3 region has 14 residues. CDR1 and CDR2 (germline): SGDLS, YYNGEE. V trimming: 4 bases; J trimming: 5 bases; junction bases outside the gene matches: 9. In DNA, the CDR3 is TGTGCCAGCAGCCCTATGGGGAGGGCAGACGAGCAGTACTTC. Amino acid sequence: CASSPMGRADEQYF.

This clone was picked up one time. This chain connects TRBV5-4 to TRBJ2-5; tentative D call: TRBD1 (6 bases). Germline-derived CDR1 and CDR2 are SGHNT and YYREEE (reference sequence). The CDR3 is made up of 16 amino acids. Trimming shortened V by 3 bases and J by 3 bases, and 18 bases separated the two germline ends. This CDR3 reads CASSSNTRTVKETQYF. For the CDR3, the DNA is TGTGCCAGCAGCTCAAATACCCGGACAGTTAAAGAGACCCAGTACTTC.

The V and J genes are TRBV11-2 and TRBJ2-1; 10 bases agree with TRBD2. This CDR3 contains 15 residues. Germline-derived CDR1 and CDR2 are SGHAT and FQNNGV. Trimming cost V 4 bases and J 3 bases; bases outside gene matches: 3. DNA of the CDR3: TGTGCCAGCAGCTCAGCGGGGGGGTACTACAATGAGCAGTTCTTC. Amino acids: CASSSAGGYYNEQFF. Supplemented by reference TRBV11-2 and TRBJ2-1, the full variable domain reads EAGVAQSPRYKIIEKRQSVAFWCNPISGHATLYWYQQILGQGPKLLIQFQNNGVVDDSQLPKDRFSAERLKGVDSTLKIQPAKLEDSAVYLCASSSAGGYYNEQFFGPGTRLTVL.

V gene TRBV4-1 combines with J gene TRBJ2-2; TRBD1 agrees at 9 bases. Germline lookup yields CDR1 MGHRA and CDR2 YSYEKL. This CDR3 comprises 17 residues. Trimming took 3 bases from V and 4 from J; bases not matched to a gene: 9. The DNA of the CDR3 is TGCGCCAGCAGCCAGACCGGGACAGGGTTGGGCACCGGGGAGCTGTTTTTT. Residues: CASSQTGTGLGTGELFF.

The chain uses TRBV3-1 (or the pseudogene TRBV3-2) and TRBJ1-2; tentatively, D is TRBD1 (6 bases). V lost 2 bases, J lost 2 bases, and 12 bases lay in between. CDR3 length equals 15 residues. The germline V gene has CDR1 LGHDT and CDR2 YNNKEL (reference sequence). The CDR3 region is CASSQTGPLNYGYTF. DNA for the CDR3: TGTGCCAGCAGCCAAACAGGGCCCCTCAACTATGGCTACACCTTC.

V usage is TRBV4-1 and J usage is TRBJ2-2; 11 bases are shared with TRBD1. J lost 2 bases, V lost 6 bases, and 2 bases had no gene match. Germline V gives CDR1 MGHRA, CDR2 YSYEKL. CDR3 size: 15 residues. CDR3 sequence (DNA): TGCGCCAGCAGTCGGACAGGGGGCAACACCGGGGAGCTGTTTTTT. This translates into CASSRTGGNTGELFF.

Here the CDR3 DNA reads TGTGCCAGCAGTTTCACGGGGGGTGTGGTAGGTTTCTTT. This sequence encodes CASSFTGGVVGFF. The genes are TRBV7-9 and TRBJ1-1; maybe TRBD1 (5 bases). The V end lost 6 bases, the J end lost 13 bases, and 21 bases lay between the germline ends. The length of the CDR3 is 13 residues. Germline assignment: CDR1 SEHNR and CDR2 FQNEAQ (reference sequence).

This chain joins TRBV5-4 and TRBJ2-1, with 11 nucleotides matching TRBD2. The CDR3 spans 16 residues. Unmatched junction bases numbered 8, after V lost 3 bases and J lost 6 bases. The germline gives CDR1 SGHNT, CDR2 YYREEE (reference sequence). The CDR3 nucleotides read TGTGCCAGCAGCTCCTTCGGGACTAGCGGTTCCAATGAGCAGTTCTTC. As protein: CASSSFGTSGSNEQFF.

V usage is TRBV2 and J usage is TRBJ2-3, with 9 bases aligning to TRBD2. The V gene end was trimmed by 9 bases and the J gene end by 3 bases; junction bases not matched to a gene: 10. This CDR3 is 15 amino acids long. Per germline, CDR1 SNHLY and CDR2 FYNNEI. CDR3 nucleotide sequence: TGTGCCAGTGGTGGGCGGAGCGGGGGGACAGATACGCAGTATTTT. It is translated as CASGGRSGGTDTQYF.

This chain joins TRBV5-1 and TRBJ1-2; 7 bases match TRBD1. The J segment lost 0 bases and the V segment lost 4 bases, leaving 6 bases of the junction unmatched. Looked up from germline, CDR1 is SGHRS and CDR2 is YFSETQ. The CDR3 has 15 amino acids. Here the CDR3 DNA reads TGCGCCAGCAGCCTAGCACAGGGGCCTAACTATGGCTACACCTTC. The encoded protein is CASSLAQGPNYGYTF.